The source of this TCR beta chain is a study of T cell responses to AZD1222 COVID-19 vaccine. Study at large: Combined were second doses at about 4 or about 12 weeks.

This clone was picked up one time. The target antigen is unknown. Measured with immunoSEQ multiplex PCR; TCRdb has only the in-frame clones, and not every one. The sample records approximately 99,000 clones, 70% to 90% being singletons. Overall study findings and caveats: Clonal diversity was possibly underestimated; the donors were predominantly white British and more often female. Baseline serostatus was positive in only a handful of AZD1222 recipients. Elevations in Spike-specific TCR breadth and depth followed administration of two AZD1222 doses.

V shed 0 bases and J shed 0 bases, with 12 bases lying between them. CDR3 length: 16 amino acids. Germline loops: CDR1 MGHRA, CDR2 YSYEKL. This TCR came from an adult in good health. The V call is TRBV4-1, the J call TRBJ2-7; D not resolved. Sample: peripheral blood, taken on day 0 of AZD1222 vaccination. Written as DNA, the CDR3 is TGCGCCAGCAGCCAAGATCGGGCCTCTTCCTCCTACGAGCAGTACTTC. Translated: CASSQDRASSSYEQYF.